The 9 T cell receptor beta chains below were found in one sample sequenced in a study of cytomegalovirus exposure and HLA in healthy donors. PCR used 60 Vbeta primers and 13 Jbeta primers. Assay: immunoSEQ multiplex PCR; the TCRdb copy retains only in-frame clones and omits some. The sample holds approximately 120,000 clones, nearly 70% seen once. Material for sequencing was PBMCs. All receptors come from a woman aged 70 to 79 in good health and CMV-seropositive.

This sequence joins TRBV6-5 and TRBJ1-2; 12 bases map to TRBD1. CDR1 is MNHEY, CDR2 SVGAGI, per germline. V gave up 2 bases and J gave up 8 bases; unmatched junction bases: 6. The CDR3 sequence is 15 residues long. DNA for the CDR3: TGTGCCAGCAGTTACGGGGGACAGGGGGCTGGGGGCTACACCTTC. Its translation: CASSYGGQGAGGYTF.

This clone has more than one count but fewer than ten. V gene TRBV19 combines with J gene TRBJ2-2, with 9 bases that match TRBD2. The CDR3 extends over 15 amino acids. The V segment lost 6 bases and the J segment 1 base; nucleotides outside the gene matches: 3. Germline CDR1 is LNHDA and CDR2 is SQIVND (reference sequence). The CDR3 protein is CASRASGVNTGELFF. The CDR3 DNA sequence: TGTGCCAGTAGGGCTAGCGGGGTGAACACCGGGGAGCTGTTTTTT.

V usage is TRBV5-1 and J usage is TRBJ1-4, with D perhaps matching TRBD1 (6 bases). V was pared by 2 bases and J by 5 bases, with 13 bases between. Germline V gives CDR1 SGHRS, CDR2 YFSETQ. This CDR3 comprises 15 residues. The CDR3 region is CASSFADRRNEKLFF. As DNA, the CDR3 is TGCGCCAGCAGCTTCGCGGACAGACGAAATGAAAAACTGTTTTTT.

A few counts support this clone. The rearrangement uses TRBV6-1 and TRBJ2-1; 11 bases align to TRBD2. J gave up 4 bases and V 6 bases, and 5 bases lay outside the gene matches. This CDR3 comprises 15 residues. Per germline, CDR1 MNHNS and CDR2 SASEGT. The CDR3 sequence is CASRSLAGVYNEQFF. The CDR3 DNA is TGTGCCAGCAGGTCACTAGCGGGGGTATACAATGAGCAGTTCTTC.

This clone was found once. V gene TRBV15 combines with J gene TRBJ1-2, with a tentative D call TRBD1 (5 bases). V was clipped by 3 bases and J by 4 bases, with 18 bases between them. Germline CDR1 reads LNHNV; CDR2 reads YYDKDF (reference sequence). This CDR3 has 16 amino acids. The CDR3: CATSRGEGDSGYGYTF. Written as DNA, the CDR3 is TGTGCCACCAGCAGGGGGGAGGGAGATTCGGGCTATGGCTACACCTTC.

The V call is TRBV5-1, the J call TRBJ2-2; 7 bases align to TRBD2. CDR3 size: 15 residues. Germline V CDR1 and CDR2: SGHRS, YFSETQ. Trimming removed 6 bases from V and 2 bases from J; junction bases left unmatched: 7. The CDR3 DNA is TGCGCCAGCACCTGGGCGGGGGTAAACACCGGGGAGCTGTTTTTT. It encodes CASTWAGVNTGELFF. The whole variable domain, filled in from reference TRBV5-1 and TRBJ2-2, reads KAGVTQTPRYLIKTRGQQVTLSCSPISGHRSVSWYQQTPGQGLQFLFEYFSETQRNKGNFPGRFSGRQFSNSRSEMNVSTLELGDSALYLCASTWAGVNTGELFFGEGSRLTVL.

This clone was observed a handful of times. The chain's CDR3 is CASSVAGQNTEAFF. CDR3 nucleotides: TGTGCCAGCAGCGTAGCAGGGCAGAACACTGAAGCTTTCTTT. This rearrangement joins TRBV9 to TRBJ1-1; the D gene is possibly TRBD1 (5 bases). Deletions cut 0 bases from V and 1 base from J, with 7 bases between. This CDR3 region has 14 residues. Germline assignment: CDR1 SGDLS and CDR2 YYNGEE.

V gene TRBV7-2 combines with J gene TRBJ1-2, with 9 nucleotides matching TRBD1. Germline-derived CDR1 and CDR2 are SGHTA and FQGNSA. The ends lost 1 base at V and 4 bases at J; junction bases unmatched: 4. The CDR3 is 15 amino acids. In nucleotides, the CDR3 is TGTGCCAGCAGCTTAGGGACAGGGGCACTCTATGGCTACACCTTC. Its translation: CASSLGTGALYGYTF.

The rearrangement joins TRBV20-1 to TRBJ2-5; no clear D. The V gene lost 5 bases and the J gene lost 4 bases, with 8 bases spanning the gap. Germline CDR1 reads DFQATT; CDR2 reads SNEGSKA (reference sequence). The CDR3 is 11 amino acids. The CDR3, as DNA: TGCAGTGCTGGGCGATCAGAGACCCAGTACTTC. Translated, it gives CSAGRSETQYF.